Here is one T cell receptor (beta chain) with its context. Its target is unknown. The V gene end was trimmed by 2 bases and the J gene end by 9 bases; junction bases not matched to a gene: 0. Germline assignment: CDR1 SNHLY and CDR2 FYNNEI. The CDR3 spans 13 residues. This sample stems from a study of T cell responses to AZD1222 COVID-19 vaccine. Study-wide points: Vaccine-associated CD4 TCRs spanned spike, dominant at 160-218 and 743-854. White British people made up most donors, females outnumbered males, and clonal diversity was possibly underestimated. Among AZD1222 vaccinees, only 5 to 7 were seropositive at baseline.

TCRdb's copy holds only in-frame clones and misses some; the assay was immunoSEQ multiplex PCR. Of some 90,000 clones in the sample, 89% were seen once. The sequence came from an adult in good health. The source was peripheral blood, collected on day 0 of AZD1222 vaccination. The genes are TRBV2 and TRBJ2-1, with 11 bases lining up with TRBD2. CDR3 sequence: CASSELAGGEQFF. CDR3 in DNA: TGTGCCAGCAGTGAACTAGCGGGGGGTGAGCAGTTCTTC. Based on the CDR3 plus reference TRBV2 and TRBJ2-1, the full variable domain is EPEVTQTPSHQVTQMGQEVILRCVPISNHLYFYWYRQILGQKVEFLVSFYNNEISEKSEIFDDQFSVERPDGSNFTLKIRSTKLEDSAMYFCASSELAGGEQFFGPGTRLTVL.